This T cell receptor (beta chain) was retrieved from a study of T cells after yellow fever vaccination. This clonotype has just a few counts. This CDR3 is 17 amino acids long. With 5 bases clipped from V and 1 base from J, the junction kept 10 bases outside the gene matches. Germline V gene lookup returns CDR1 SGHTA and CDR2 FQGTGA. A universal primer site and UMIs were added as TCR cDNA was made by 5'RACE template switching. TCRdb re-analysed the 5' RACE reads in MiXCR, keeping a single row per CDR3 protein. Counted here are about 500,000 distinct CDR3 sequences, roughly 17% occurring once; the ten biggest clones make up roughly 17%.

The material was PBMCs, obtained about 5 days after the first yellow fever vaccination. This sequence originates from a man younger than 30 who received the YFV17D yellow fever vaccine. The chain has TRBV7-3 and TRBJ2-3; 9 bases line up with TRBD2. The CDR3 sequence: CASSPKGASGGTDTQYF. CDR3 coding DNA: TGTGCCAGCAGCCCTAAAGGGGCTAGCGGGGGCACAGATACGCAGTATTTT.